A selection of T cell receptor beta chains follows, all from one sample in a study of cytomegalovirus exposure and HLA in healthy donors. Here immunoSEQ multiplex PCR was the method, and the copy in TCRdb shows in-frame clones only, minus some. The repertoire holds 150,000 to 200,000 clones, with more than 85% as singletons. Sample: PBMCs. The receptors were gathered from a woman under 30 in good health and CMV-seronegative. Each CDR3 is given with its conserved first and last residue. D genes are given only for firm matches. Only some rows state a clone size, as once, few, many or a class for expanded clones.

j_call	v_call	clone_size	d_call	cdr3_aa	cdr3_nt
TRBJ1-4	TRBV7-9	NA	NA	CASSSGVGDEKLFF	TGTGCCAGCAGTTCAGGGGTCGGGGACGAAAAACTGTTTTTT
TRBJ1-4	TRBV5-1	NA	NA	CASSLWGPNEKLFF	TGCGCCAGCAGCTTATGGGGGCCTAATGAAAAACTGTTTTTT
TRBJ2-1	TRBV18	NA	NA	CASSPGRSGYNEQFF	TGTGCCAGCTCACCAGGTCGGTCCGGGTACAATGAGCAGTTCTTC
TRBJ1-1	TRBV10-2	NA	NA	CATQDGGNTEAFF	TGCGCCACCCAGGACGGAGGGAACACTGAAGCTTTCTTT
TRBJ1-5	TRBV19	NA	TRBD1	CASKRDRGRLSGNQPQHF	TGTGCCAGCAAAAGGGACAGGGGGCGACTCTCGGGCAATCAGCCCCAGCATTTT
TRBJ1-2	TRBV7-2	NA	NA	CASSLVGGGVAYGYTF	TGTGCCAGCAGCTTAGTGGGGGGAGGGGTGGCCTATGGCTACACCTTC
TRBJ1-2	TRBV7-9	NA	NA	CSSSSGTLRGF	TGTTCCAGCAGCTCAGGGACATTGCGCGGCTTC
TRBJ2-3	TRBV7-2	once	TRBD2	CASSAGLAGVTDTQYF	TGTGCCAGCAGCGCAGGACTAGCGGGAGTAACAGATACGCAGTATTTT
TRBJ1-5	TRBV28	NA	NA	CASTAWRVSNQPQHF	TGTGCCAGCACCGCCTGGAGGGTAAGCAATCAGCCCCAGCATTTT
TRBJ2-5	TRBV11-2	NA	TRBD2	CASSSPFSGVGETQYF	TGTGCCAGCAGCTCCCCTTTTAGCGGGGTGGGGGAGACCCAGTACTTC
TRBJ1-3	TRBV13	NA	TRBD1	CASSLGQIGNTIYF	TGTGCCAGCAGCTTGGGACAGATTGGAAACACCATATATTTT
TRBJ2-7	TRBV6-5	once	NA	CASKQIQGTSYEQYF	TGTGCCAGCAAGCAGATTCAGGGGACCTCCTACGAGCAGTACTTC
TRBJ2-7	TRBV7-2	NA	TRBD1	CASSYGQGATYEQYF	TGTGCCAGCAGCTATGGACAGGGGGCTACCTACGAGCAGTACTTC
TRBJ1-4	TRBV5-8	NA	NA	CASSLMAGAANEKLFF	TGTGCCAGCAGCTTGATGGCAGGGGCGGCTAATGAAAAACTGTTTTTT
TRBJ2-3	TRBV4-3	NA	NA	CASSRGEWGGTDTQYF	TGCGCCAGCAGCCGGGGGGAGTGGGGGGGCACAGATACGCAGTATTTT
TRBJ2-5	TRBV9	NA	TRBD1	CASSPGQGDQETQYF	TGTGCCAGCAGCCCAGGACAGGGGGATCAAGAGACCCAGTACTTC
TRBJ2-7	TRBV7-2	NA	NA	CASSFGPGMGYEQYF	TGTGCCAGCAGCTTCGGACCAGGGATGGGGTACGAGCAGTACTTC
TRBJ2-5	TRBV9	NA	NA	CASSVAGTPETQYF	TGTGCCAGCAGCGTTGCCGGGACACCAGAGACCCAGTACTTC
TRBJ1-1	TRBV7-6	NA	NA	CASSLEGGTEAFF	TGTGCCAGCAGCTTAGAAGGCGGGACTGAAGCTTTCTTT
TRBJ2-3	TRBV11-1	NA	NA	CASSLGTISTDTQYF	TGTGCCAGCAGCTTAGGGACTATTAGCACAGATACGCAGTATTTT
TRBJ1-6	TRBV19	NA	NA	CASSIAGYNSPLHF	TGTGCCAGTAGTATAGCCGGGTATAATTCACCCCTCCACTTT
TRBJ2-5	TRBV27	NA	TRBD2	CASTALAGAGETQYF	TGTGCCAGCACCGCACTAGCGGGGGCTGGAGAGACCCAGTACTTC